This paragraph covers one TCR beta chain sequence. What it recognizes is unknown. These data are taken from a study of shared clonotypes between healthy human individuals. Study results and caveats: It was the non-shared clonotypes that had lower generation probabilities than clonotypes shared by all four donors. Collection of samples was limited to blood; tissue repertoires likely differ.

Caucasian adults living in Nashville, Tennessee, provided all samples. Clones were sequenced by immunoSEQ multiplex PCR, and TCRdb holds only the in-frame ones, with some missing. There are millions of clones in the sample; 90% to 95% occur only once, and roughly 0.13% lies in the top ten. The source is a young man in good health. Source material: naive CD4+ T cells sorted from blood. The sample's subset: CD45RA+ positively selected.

CDR3 nucleotides: TGTGCCAGCAGTGGACAGGGGTTCAACGAGCAGTACTTC. It codes for CASSGQGFNEQYF. J is TRBJ2-7 and V is TRBV6-1, with 8 bases fitting TRBD1. V lost 4 bases and J lost 5; bases outside the gene matches: 4. Germline assignment: CDR1 MNHNS and CDR2 SASEGT. The CDR3 is 13 residues long.